These 10 T cell receptor beta chains came from one sample sequenced in a study of blood T cell repertoires in COVID-19 (dated by TCRdb to 2018 to 2021). The method was the immunoSEQ multiplex PCR assay. The source is immuneACCESS, and TCRdb retained only in-frame sequences with V and J called. Part of the clones is not carried over; for the studies checked, unresolved V genes explain less than half of this, and the remainder is unexplained. A total of 150,000 to 200,000 clones appear in this sample, about 88% of them only once. Approximately 9% of the sample is held by the ten biggest clonotypes. The sample consisted of PBMCs or T cells enriched from blood (not recorded which). The receptors stem from a young woman who had recovered from COVID-19.

The rearrangement joins TRBV12-3 or TRBV12-4 to TRBJ1-1; D unclear. The CDR3 has 13 residues. The ends were cut back, 5 bases at V and 4 bases at J, with 11 bases in the middle. The CDR3, as DNA: TGTGCCAGCAGTATGAGGGTATTCACTGAAGCTTTCTTT. Its translation: CASSMRVFTEAFF.

In the case of this clone: Within the sample, other DNA sequences also encode this same CDR3. V is TRBV10-3 and J is TRBJ1-1; no clear D. This CDR3 spans 11 amino acids. The V and J ends lost 3 bases and 6 bases respectively, with 5 bases between them. CDR1 is ENHRY, CDR2 SYGVKD, per germline. The CDR3 DNA sequence: TGTGCCATCAGTGATAGATCTGAAGCTTTCTTT. It codes for CAISDRSEAFF.

The sample holds one count of this clone. The genes are TRBV3-1 (or the pseudogene TRBV3-2) and TRBJ1-2, with D possibly TRBD1 on 6 matching bases. The CDR3 sequence is 14 residues long. Trimming removed 2 bases from V and 3 bases from J, with 10 bases in between. Per germline, CDR1 LGHDT and CDR2 YNNKEL (reference sequence). The CDR3 protein is CASSQRGADYGYTF. The CDR3 DNA reads as TGTGCCAGCAGCCAACGGGGGGCCGACTATGGCTACACCTTC.

The chain's CDR3 is CASSPPPQGSNEKLFF. In nucleotides, the CDR3 is TGTGCCAGCAGTCCCCCTCCTCAGGGGTCGAATGAAAAACTGTTTTTT. The genes are TRBV6-6 and TRBJ1-4; possibly TRBD1 for D (6 bases). Trimming removed 5 bases at V and 5 bases at J, with 18 bases between. Per germline, CDR1 MNHNY and CDR2 SVGAGI (reference sequence). This CDR3 region has 16 residues.

The CDR3 protein is CASSQDSAGFYGYTF. Written as DNA, the CDR3 is TGTGCCAGCAGCCAAGATTCGGCAGGCTTCTATGGCTACACCTTC. The chain carries TRBV4-2 and TRBJ1-2; no reliable D call. The germline V gene has CDR1 LGHNA and CDR2 YNFKEQ. V lost 0 bases, J lost 4 bases, and 12 bases lay in between. The CDR3 length is 15 residues.

This chain links TRBV6-5 with TRBJ2-7; 10 positions agree with TRBD2. CDR3 length: 14 amino acids. CDR1 is MNHEY and CDR2 is SVGAGI in the germline V gene. The J segment lost 7 bases and the V segment lost 8 bases, leaving 11 bases of the junction unmatched. CDR3 amino acids: CASGGSGRAGEQYF. CDR3 in DNA: TGTGCCAGCGGAGGGAGCGGGAGGGCCGGAGAGCAGTACTTC.

This CDR3 is CASSRTSGGTDTQYF. The CDR3 bases are TGTGCCAGCTCCCGAACTAGCGGGGGCACAGATACGCAGTATTTT. V gene TRBV18 combines with J gene TRBJ2-3; 10 bases align to TRBD2. V trimming: 6 bases; J trimming: 1 base; junction bases outside the gene matches: 4. Looked up from germline, CDR1 is KGHSH and CDR2 is LQKENI. The CDR3 loop spans 15 amino acids. The full variable domain, completed using reference TRBV18 and TRBJ2-3, is NAGVMQNPRHLVRRRGQEARLRCSPMKGHSHVYWYRQLPEEGLKFMVYLQKENIIDESGMPKERFSAEFPKEGPSILRIQQVVRGDSAAYFCASSRTSGGTDTQYFGPGTRLTVL.

The rearrangement links TRBV11-3 to TRBJ1-1, with D perhaps matching TRBD1 (5 bases). In germline, CDR1 is SGHNT, CDR2 YENEEA. Trimming stripped 5 bases from V and 4 bases from J, with 11 bases between. The CDR3 consists of 13 residues. CDR3 DNA: TGTGCCAGCAGCCAAGACAGCCTCACTGAAGCTTTCTTT. This gives the protein CASSQDSLTEAFF.

The genes are TRBV4-2 and TRBJ2-1; 7 nucleotides line up with TRBD2. The CDR3 runs 15 residues. The germline CDR1 and CDR2 sequences are LGHNA and YNFKEQ. The junction had 6 bases not matched to a gene; V was cut back by 3 bases and J by 4 bases. The CDR3, as DNA: TGTGCCAGCAGCCAGAATAACGGGGGGTACAATGAGCAGTTCTTC. This translates into CASSQNNGGYNEQFF.

J is TRBJ1-2 and V is TRBV2; D gene ambiguous. CDR1 and CDR2 (germline): SNHLY, FYNNEI. Trimming left V 0 bases short and J 1 base short, with 9 bases between. The CDR3 sequence is 15 residues long. CDR3 coding DNA: TGTGCCAGCAGTGAAGCGCTTAACATTAACTATGGCTACACCTTC. Translating it yields CASSEALNINYGYTF.